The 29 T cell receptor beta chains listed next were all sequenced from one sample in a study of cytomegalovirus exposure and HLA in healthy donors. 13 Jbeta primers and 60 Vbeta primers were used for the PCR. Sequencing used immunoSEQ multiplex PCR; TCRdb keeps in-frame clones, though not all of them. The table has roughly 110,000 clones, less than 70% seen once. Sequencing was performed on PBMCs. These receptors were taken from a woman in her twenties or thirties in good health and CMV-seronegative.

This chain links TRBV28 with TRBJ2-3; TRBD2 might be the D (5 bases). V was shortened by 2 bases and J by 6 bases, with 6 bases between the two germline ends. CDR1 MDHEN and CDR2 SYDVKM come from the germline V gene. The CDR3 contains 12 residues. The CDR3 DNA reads TGTGCCAGCAGTTTAGCGGGCGATACGCAGTATTTT. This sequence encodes CASSLAGDTQYF.

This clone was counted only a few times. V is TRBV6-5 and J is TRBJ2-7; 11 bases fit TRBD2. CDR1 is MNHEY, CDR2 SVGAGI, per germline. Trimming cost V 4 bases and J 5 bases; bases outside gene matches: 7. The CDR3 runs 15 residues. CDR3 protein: CASSSIAGGPHEQYF. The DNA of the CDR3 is TGTGCCAGCAGTTCCATAGCGGGAGGGCCGCACGAGCAGTACTTC.

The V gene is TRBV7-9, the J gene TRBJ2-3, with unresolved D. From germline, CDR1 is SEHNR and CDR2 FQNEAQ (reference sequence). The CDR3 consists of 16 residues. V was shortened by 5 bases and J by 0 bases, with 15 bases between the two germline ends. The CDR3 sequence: CASSPRGLYSTDTQYF. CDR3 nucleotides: TGTGCCAGCAGCCCTAGAGGTCTCTATAGCACAGATACGCAGTATTTT.

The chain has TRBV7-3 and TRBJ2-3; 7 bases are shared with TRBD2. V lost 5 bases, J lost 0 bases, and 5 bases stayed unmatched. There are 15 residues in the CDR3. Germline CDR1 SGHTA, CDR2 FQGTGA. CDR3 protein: CASSPTGGSTDTQYF. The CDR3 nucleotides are TGTGCCAGCAGCCCGACGGGGGGAAGCACAGATACGCAGTATTTT. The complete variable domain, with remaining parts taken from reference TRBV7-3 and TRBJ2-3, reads GAGVSQTPSNKVTEKGKYVELRCDPISGHTALYWYRQSLGQGPEFLIYFQGTGAADDSGLPNDRFFAVRPEGSVSTLKIQRTERGDSAVYLCASSPTGGSTDTQYFGPGTRLTVL.

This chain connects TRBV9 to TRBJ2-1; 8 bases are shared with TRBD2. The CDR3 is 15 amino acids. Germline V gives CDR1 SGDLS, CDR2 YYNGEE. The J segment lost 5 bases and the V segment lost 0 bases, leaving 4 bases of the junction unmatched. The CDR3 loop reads CASSVGGTRNNEQFF. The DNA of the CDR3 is TGTGCCAGCAGCGTAGGGGGGACTAGAAACAATGAGCAGTTCTTC.

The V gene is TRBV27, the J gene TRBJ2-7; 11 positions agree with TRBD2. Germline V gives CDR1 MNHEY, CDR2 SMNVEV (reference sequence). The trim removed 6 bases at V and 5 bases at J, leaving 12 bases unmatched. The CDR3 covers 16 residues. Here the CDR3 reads CASSELGSGRAHEQYF. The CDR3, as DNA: TGTGCCAGCAGCGAATTGGGTAGCGGGAGGGCCCACGAGCAGTACTTC.

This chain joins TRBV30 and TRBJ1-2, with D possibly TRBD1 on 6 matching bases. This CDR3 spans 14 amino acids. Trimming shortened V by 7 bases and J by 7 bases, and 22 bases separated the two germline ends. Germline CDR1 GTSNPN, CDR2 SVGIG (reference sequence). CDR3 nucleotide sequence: TGTGCCTCCAACTGGGACAACCCCGCGACTGGCTACACCTTC. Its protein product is CASNWDNPATGYTF. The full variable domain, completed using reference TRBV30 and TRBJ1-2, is SQTIHQWPATLVQPVGSPLSLECTVEGTSNPNLYWYRQAAGRGLQLLFYSVGIGQISSEVPQNLSASRPQDRQFILSSKKLLLSDSGFYLCASNWDNPATGYTFGSGTRLTVV.

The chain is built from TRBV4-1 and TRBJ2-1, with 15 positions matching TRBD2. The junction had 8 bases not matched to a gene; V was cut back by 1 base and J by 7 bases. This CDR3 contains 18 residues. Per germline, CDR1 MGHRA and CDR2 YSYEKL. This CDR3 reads CASSQAHGTSGRLNEQFF. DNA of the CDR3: TGCGCCAGCAGCCAAGCCCACGGGACTAGCGGGAGGTTGAATGAGCAGTTCTTC.

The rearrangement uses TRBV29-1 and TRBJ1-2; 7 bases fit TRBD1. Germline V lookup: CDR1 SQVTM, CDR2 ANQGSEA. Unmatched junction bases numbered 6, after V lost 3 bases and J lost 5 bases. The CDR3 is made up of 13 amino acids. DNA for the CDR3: TGCAGCGTTGACGGGACAGCACCTTATGGCTACACCTTC. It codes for CSVDGTAPYGYTF.

The CDR3 bases are TGTGCCAGTAGTATTCGAGCGGGAGCGGTCGAGCAGTACTTC. Protein product: CASSIRAGAVEQYF. This sequence joins TRBV19 and TRBJ2-7, with TRBD2 identical over 8 bases. CDR1 and CDR2 from the germline V gene are LNHDA and SQIVND (reference sequence). The V gene end was trimmed by 3 bases and the J gene end by 6 bases; junction bases not matched to a gene: 7. The CDR3 runs 14 residues.

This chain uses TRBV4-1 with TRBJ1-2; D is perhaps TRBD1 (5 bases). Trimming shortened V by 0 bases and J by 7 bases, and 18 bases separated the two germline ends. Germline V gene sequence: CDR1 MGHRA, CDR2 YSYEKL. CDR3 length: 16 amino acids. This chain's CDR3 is CASSQDLSRERGGYTF. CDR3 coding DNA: TGCGCCAGCAGCCAAGATTTATCTAGGGAAAGGGGTGGCTACACCTTC.

The CDR3 sequence: CSVERSNTDTQYF. CDR3 coding DNA: TGCAGCGTTGAACGGAGTAACACAGATACGCAGTATTTT. The rearrangement joins TRBV29-1 to TRBJ2-3; D is uncertain. Germline V gives CDR1 SQVTM, CDR2 ANQGSEA. The V gene lost 2 bases and the J gene lost 2 bases, with 8 bases spanning the gap. The length of the CDR3 is 13 residues.

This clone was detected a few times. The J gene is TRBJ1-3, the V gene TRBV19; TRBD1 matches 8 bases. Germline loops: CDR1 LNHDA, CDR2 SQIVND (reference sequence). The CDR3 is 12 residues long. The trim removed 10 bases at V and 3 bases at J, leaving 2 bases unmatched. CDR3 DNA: TGTGCCACCGACAGGGGTGGAAACACCATATATTTT. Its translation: CATDRGGNTIYF.

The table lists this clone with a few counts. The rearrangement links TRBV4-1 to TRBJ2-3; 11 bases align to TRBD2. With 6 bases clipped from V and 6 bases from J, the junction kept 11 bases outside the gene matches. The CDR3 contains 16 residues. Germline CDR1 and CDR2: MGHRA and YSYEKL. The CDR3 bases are TGCGCCAGCAGACCAGCAACTAGCGGGAGAGGGGATACGCAGTATTTT. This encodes CASRPATSGRGDTQYF.

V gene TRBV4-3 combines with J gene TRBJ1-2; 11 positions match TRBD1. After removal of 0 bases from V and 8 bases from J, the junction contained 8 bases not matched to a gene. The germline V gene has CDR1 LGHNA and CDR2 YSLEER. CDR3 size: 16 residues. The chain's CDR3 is CASSQDHGTGGWGYTF. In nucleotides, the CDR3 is TGCGCCAGCAGCCAAGATCACGGGACAGGGGGATGGGGCTACACCTTC.

The CDR3, as DNA: TGTGCCATCAGTGAGGGAGGGACAGGGGACTACGAGCAGTACTTC. The encoded protein is CAISEGGTGDYEQYF. The chain carries TRBV10-3 and TRBJ2-7; 10 bases map to TRBD1. Trimming cost V 2 bases and J 3 bases; bases outside gene matches: 4. Germline values: CDR1 ENHRY, CDR2 SYGVKD. This CDR3 region has 15 residues.

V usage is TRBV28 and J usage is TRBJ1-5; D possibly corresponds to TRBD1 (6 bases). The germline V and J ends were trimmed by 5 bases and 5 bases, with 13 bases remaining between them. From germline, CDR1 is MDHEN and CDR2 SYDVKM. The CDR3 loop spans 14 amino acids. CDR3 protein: CASSTIQGYQPQHF. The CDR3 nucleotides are TGTGCCAGCAGTACCATACAGGGATATCAGCCCCAGCATTTT.

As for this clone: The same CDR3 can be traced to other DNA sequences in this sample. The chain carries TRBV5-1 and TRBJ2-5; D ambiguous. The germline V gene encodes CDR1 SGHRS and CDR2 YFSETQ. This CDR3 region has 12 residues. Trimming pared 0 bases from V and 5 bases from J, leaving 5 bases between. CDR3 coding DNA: TGCGCCAGCAGCTTGGACGGTGAGACCCAGTACTTC. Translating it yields CASSLDGETQYF.

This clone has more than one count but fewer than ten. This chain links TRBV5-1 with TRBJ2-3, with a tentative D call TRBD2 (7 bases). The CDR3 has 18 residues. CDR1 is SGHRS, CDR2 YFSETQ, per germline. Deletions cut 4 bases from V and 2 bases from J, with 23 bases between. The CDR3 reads CASSPLSPWGGVTDTQYF. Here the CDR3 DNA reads TGCGCCAGCAGCCCCCTCTCACCCTGGGGGGGCGTCACAGATACGCAGTATTTT.

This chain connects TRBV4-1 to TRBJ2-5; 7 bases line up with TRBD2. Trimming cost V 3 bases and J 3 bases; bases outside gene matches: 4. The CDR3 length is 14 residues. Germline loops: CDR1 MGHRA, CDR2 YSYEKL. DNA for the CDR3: TGCGCCAGCAGCCATCCTAGCGGAAAAGAGACCCAGTACTTC. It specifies CASSHPSGKETQYF.

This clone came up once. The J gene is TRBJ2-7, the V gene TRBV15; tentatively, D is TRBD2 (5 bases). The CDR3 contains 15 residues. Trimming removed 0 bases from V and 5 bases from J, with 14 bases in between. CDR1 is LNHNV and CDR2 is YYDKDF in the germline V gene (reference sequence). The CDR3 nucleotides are TGTGCCACCAGCAGAGATGTTCGAGGGTTAAACGAGCAGTACTTC. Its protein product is CATSRDVRGLNEQYF.

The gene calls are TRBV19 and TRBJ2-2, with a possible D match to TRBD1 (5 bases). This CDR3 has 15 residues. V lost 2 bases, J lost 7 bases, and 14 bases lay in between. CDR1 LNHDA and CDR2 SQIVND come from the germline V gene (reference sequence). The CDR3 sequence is CASSIHRSFVGELFF. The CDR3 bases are TGTGCCAGTAGTATACACAGGTCGTTCGTCGGGGAGCTGTTTTTT. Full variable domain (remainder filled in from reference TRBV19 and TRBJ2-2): DGGITQSPKYLFRKEGQNVTLSCEQNLNHDAMYWYRQDPGQGLRLIYYSQIVNDFQKGDIAEGYSVSREKKESFPLTVTSAQKNPTAFYLCASSIHRSFVGELFFGEGSRLTVL.

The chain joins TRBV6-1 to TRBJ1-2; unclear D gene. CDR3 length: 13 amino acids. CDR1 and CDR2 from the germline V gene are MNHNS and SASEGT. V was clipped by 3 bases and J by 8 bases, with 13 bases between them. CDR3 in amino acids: CASSDNRVGGYTF. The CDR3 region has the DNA TGTGCCAGCAGTGATAATCGGGTAGGCGGCTACACCTTC.

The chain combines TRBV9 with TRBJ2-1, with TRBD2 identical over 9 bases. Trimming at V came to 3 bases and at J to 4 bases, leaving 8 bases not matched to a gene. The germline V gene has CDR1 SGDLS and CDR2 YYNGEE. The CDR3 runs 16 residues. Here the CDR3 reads CASSERAGGPYNEQFF. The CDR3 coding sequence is TGTGCCAGCAGCGAGAGGGCGGGAGGGCCTTACAATGAGCAGTTCTTC.

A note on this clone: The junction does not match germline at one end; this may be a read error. The CDR3 protein is CASSLNDWDFPLF. The CDR3 nucleotides are TGTGCCAGCAGCTTAAACGATTGGGACTTCCCCCTCTTC. The rearrangement uses TRBV7-2 and TRBJ2-1, with D perhaps matching TRBD2 (6 bases). The CDR3 covers 13 residues. Germline assignment: CDR1 SGHTA and CDR2 FQGNSA.

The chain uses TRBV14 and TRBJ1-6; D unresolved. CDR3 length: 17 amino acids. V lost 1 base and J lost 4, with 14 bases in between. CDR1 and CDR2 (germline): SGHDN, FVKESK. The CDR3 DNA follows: TGTGCCAGCAGCCAAGTCGGATCACCAGCGTATAATTCACCCCTCCACTTT. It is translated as CASSQVGSPAYNSPLHF.

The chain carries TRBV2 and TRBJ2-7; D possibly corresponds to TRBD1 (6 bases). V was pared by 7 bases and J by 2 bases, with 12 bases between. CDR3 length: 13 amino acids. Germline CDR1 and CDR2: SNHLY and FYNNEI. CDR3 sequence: CASTDSRPYEQYF. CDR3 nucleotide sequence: TGTGCCAGCACGGACAGCCGTCCCTACGAGCAGTACTTC.

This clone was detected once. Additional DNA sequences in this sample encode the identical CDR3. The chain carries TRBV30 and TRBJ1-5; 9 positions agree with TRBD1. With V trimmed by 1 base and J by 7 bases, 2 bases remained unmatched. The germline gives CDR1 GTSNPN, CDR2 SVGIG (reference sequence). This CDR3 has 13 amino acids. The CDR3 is CAWSGQGDQPQHF. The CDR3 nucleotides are TGTGCCTGGAGTGGACAGGGGGACCAGCCCCAGCATTTT.

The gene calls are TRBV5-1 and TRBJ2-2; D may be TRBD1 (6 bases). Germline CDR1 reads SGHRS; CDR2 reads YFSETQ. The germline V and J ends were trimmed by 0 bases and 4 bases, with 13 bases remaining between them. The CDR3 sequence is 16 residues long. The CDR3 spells CASSLDRAWATGELFF. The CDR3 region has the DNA TGCGCCAGCAGCTTGGACAGGGCATGGGCCACCGGGGAGCTGTTTTTT.